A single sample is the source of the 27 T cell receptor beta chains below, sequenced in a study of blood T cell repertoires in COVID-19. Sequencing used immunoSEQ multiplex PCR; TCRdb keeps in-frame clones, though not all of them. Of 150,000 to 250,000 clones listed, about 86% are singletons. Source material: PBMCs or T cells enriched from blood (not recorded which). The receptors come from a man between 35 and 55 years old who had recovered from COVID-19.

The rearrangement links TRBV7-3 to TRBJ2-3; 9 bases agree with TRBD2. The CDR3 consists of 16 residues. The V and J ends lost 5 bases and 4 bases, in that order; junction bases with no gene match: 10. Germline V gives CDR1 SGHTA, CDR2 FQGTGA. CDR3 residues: CASSPYLAGSADTQYF. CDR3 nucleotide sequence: TGTGCCAGCAGCCCGTACCTAGCGGGGAGCGCAGATACGCAGTATTTT.

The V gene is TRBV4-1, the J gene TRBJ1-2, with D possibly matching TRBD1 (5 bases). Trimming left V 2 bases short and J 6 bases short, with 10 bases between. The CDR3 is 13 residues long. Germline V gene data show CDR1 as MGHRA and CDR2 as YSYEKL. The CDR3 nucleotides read TGCGCCAGCAGCCAATGGGGGGAGCATGGCTACACCTTC. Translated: CASSQWGEHGYTF.

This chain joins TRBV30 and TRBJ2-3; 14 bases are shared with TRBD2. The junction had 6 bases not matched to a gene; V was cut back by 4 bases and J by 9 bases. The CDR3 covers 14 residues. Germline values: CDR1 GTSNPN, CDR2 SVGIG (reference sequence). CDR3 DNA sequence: TGTGCCTGGACTCGGACTAGCGGGGGGCAGACGCAGTATTTT. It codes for CAWTRTSGGQTQYF.

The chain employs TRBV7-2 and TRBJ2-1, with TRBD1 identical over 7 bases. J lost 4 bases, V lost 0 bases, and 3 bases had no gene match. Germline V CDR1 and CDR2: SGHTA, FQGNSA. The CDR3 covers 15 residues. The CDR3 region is CASSLAPTGYNEQFF. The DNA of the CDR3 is TGTGCCAGCAGCTTAGCTCCGACAGGGTACAATGAGCAGTTCTTC.

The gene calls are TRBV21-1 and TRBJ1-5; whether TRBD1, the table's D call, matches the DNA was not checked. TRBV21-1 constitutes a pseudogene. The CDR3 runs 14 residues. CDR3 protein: CASSTRGFDQPQHF. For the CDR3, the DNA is TGTGCCAGCAGCACCAGGGGGTTTGATCAGCCCCAGCATTTT.

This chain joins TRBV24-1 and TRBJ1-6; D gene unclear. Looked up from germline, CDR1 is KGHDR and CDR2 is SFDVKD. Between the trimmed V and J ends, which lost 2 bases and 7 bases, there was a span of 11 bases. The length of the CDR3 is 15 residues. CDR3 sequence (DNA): TGTGCCACCAGTGATTCCCGGGGAATCAATTCACCCCTCCACTTT. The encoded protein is CATSDSRGINSPLHF.

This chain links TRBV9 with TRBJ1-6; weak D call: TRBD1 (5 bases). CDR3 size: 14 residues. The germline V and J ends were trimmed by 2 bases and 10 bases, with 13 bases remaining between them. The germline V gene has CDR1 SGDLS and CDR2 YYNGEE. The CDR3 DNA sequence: TGTGCCAGCAGCGTGAGAGGAGGGGAATCACCCCTCCACTTT. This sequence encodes CASSVRGGESPLHF. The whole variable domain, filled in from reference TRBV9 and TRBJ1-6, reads DSGVTQTPKHLITATGQRVTLRCSPRSGDLSVYWYQQSLDQGLQFLIQYYNGEERAKGNILERFSAQQFPDLHSELNLSSLELGDSALYFCASSVRGGESPLHFGNGTRLTVT.

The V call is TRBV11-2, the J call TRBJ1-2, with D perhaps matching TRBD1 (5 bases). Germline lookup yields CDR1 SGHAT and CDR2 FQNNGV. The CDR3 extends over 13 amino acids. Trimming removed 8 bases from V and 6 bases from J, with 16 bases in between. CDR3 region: CASGDPKGHGYTF. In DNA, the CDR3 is TGTGCCAGCGGTGACCCCAAGGGGCATGGCTACACCTTC.

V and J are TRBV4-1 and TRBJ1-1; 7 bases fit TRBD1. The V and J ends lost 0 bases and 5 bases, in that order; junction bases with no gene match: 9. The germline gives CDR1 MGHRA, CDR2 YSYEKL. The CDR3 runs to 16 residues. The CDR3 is CASSQESIRGRTEAFF. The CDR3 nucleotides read TGCGCCAGCAGCCAAGAAAGTATAAGGGGGCGGACTGAAGCTTTCTTT.

The CDR3 region is CASSLETSVEQFF. CDR3 nucleotide sequence: TGTGCCAGCAGCTTAGAGACTAGCGTTGAGCAGTTCTTC. The J gene is TRBJ2-1, the V gene TRBV7-8, with TRBD2 matching 8 bases. Unmatched junction bases numbered 2, after V lost 1 base and J lost 9 bases. This CDR3 contains 13 residues. Germline V gene data show CDR1 as SGHVS and CDR2 as FQNEAQ.

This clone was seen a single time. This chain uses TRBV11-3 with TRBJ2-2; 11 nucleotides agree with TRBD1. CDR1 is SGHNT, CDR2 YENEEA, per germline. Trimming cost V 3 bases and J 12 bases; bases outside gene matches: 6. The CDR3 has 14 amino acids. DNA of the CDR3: TGTGCCAGCAGCTTCGGACAGGGGGCAGATAAGCTGTTTTTT. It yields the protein CASSFGQGADKLFF.

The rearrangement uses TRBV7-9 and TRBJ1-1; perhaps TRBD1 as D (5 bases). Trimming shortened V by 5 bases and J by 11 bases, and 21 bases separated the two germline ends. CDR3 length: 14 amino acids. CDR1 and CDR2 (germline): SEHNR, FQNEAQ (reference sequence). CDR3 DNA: TGTGCCAGCAGCGGCGGGACTCAACCCCCTGCGGCTTTCTTT. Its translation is CASSGGTQPPAAFF.

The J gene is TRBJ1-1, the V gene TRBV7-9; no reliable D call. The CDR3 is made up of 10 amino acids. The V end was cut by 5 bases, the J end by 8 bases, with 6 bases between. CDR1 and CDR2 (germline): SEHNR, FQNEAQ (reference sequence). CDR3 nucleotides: TGTGCCAGCAGCCGAGTAGAAGCTTTCTTT. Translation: CASSRVEAFF.

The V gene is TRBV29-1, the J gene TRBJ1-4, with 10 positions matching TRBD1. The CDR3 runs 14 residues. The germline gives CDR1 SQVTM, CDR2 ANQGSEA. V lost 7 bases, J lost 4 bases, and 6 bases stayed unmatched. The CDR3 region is CSARGQGFNEKLFF. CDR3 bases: TGCAGCGCCCGGGGACAGGGGTTTAATGAAAAACTGTTTTTT.

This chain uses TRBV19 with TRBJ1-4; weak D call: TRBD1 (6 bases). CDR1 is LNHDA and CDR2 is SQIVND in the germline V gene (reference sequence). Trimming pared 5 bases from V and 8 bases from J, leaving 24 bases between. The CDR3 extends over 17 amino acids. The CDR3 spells CASSPGAGTLGREKLFF. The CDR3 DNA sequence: TGTGCCAGTAGTCCTGGCGCCGGGACACTGGGGCGCGAAAAACTGTTTTTT.

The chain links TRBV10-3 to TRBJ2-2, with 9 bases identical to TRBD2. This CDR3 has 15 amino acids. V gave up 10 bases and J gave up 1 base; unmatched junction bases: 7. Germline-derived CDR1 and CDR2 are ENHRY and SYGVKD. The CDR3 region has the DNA TGTGCCACGTACACTAGCGGGCTGAACACCGGGGAGCTGTTTTTT. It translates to CATYTSGLNTGELFF.

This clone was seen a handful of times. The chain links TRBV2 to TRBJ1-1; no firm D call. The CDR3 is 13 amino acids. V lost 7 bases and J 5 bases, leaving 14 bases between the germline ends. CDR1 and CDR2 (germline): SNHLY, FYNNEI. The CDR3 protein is CASTKEGVTEAFF. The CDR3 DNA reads TGTGCCAGCACTAAGGAGGGTGTTACTGAAGCTTTCTTT.

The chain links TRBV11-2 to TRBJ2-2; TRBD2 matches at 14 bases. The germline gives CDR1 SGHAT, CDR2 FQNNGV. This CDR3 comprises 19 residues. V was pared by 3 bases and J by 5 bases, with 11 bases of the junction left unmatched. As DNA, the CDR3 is TGTGCCAGCAGCTTCGCCGGGACTAGCGGGGGACCGATTACCGGGGAGCTGTTTTTT. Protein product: CASSFAGTSGGPITGELFF.

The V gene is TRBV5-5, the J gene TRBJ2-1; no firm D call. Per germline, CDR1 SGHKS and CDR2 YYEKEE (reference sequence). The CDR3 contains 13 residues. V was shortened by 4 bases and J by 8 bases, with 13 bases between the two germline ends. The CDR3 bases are TGTGCCAGCAGCCTCTTGGTCAGCGATGAGCAGTTCTTC. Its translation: CASSLLVSDEQFF.

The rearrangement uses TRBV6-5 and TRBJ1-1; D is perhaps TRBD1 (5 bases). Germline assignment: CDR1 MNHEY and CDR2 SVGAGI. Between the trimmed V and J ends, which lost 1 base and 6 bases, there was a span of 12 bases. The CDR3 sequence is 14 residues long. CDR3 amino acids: CASSYLGRAPEAFF. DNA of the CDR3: TGTGCCAGCAGTTACTTGGGCAGGGCTCCTGAAGCTTTCTTT.

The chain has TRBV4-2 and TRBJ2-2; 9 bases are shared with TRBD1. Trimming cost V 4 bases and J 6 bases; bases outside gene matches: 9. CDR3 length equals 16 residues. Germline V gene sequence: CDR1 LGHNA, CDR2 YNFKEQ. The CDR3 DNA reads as TGTGCCAGCAGCCGATTATGGGACAGGGTCCCCGGGGAGCTGTTTTTT. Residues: CASSRLWDRVPGELFF.

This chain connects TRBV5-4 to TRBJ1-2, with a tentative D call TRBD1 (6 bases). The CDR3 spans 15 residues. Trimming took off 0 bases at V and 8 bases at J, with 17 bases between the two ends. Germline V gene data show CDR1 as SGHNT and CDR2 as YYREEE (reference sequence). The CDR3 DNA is TGTGCCAGCAGCTTGGGGGGGGGCGCCCCAGAGGGCTACACCTTC. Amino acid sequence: CASSLGGGAPEGYTF.

Here the CDR3 reads CAINNGGAGANVLTF. CDR3 DNA: TGTGCCATCAACAACGGAGGCGCTGGGGCCAACGTCCTGACTTTC. The chain links TRBV28 to TRBJ2-6; a weak D match, TRBD2 (5 bases). CDR1 and CDR2 from the germline V gene are MDHEN and SYDVKM. The CDR3 covers 15 residues. Trimming took off 10 bases at V and 2 bases at J, with 15 bases between the two ends.

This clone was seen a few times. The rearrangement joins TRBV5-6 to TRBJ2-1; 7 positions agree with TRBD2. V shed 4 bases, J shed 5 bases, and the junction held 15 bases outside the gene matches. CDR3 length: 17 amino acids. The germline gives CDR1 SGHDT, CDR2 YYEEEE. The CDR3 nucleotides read TGTGCCAGCAGCCAAACGAAAAGGACTAGAGTCGACAATGAGCAGTTCTTC. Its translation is CASSQTKRTRVDNEQFF.

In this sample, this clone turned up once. The CDR3 coding sequence is TGTGCCAGCAGCTTAGGGGTGCGTGGAGGTTATCATGGCTACACCTTC. Its protein is CASSLGVRGGYHGYTF. The J gene is TRBJ1-2, the V gene TRBV7-6; no firm D call. Germline lookup yields CDR1 SGHVS and CDR2 FNYEAQ. This CDR3 comprises 16 residues. Trimming pared 1 base from V and 6 bases from J, leaving 18 bases between. The variable domain in full, with the rest retrieved from reference TRBV7-6 and TRBJ1-2, is GAGVSQSPRYKVTKRGQDVALRCDPISGHVSLYWYRQALGQGPEFLTYFNYEAQQDKSGLPNDRFSAERPEGSISTLTIQRTEQRDSAMYRCASSLGVRGGYHGYTFGSGTRLTVV.

CDR3 amino acids: CASSQVQGLNTEAFF. The CDR3 nucleotides read TGTGCCAGCAGCCAAGTTCAGGGTTTGAACACTGAAGCTTTCTTT. This chain links TRBV3-1 (or the pseudogene TRBV3-2) with TRBJ1-1; tentatively, D is TRBD1 (5 bases). The germline V and J ends were trimmed by 1 base and 0 bases, with 9 bases remaining between them. Germline CDR1 is LGHDT and CDR2 is YNNKEL (reference sequence). This CDR3 has 15 residues.

In DNA form, the CDR3 reads TGCAGCGCGTCCCGGGACAGCAATTCACCCCTCCACTTT. This translates into CSASRDSNSPLHF. The V and J genes are TRBV29-1 and TRBJ1-6, with TRBD1 matching 7 bases. After removal of 7 bases from V and 7 bases from J, the junction contained 7 bases not matched to a gene. The germline CDR1 and CDR2 sequences are SQVTM and ANQGSEA. This CDR3 has 13 amino acids.